This TCR beta chain was sequenced for a study of PD-L1 blockade in urothelial cancer. The sample's time point: peripheral blood 6 weeks after treatment start. V was pared by 0 bases and J by 2 bases, with 8 bases between. Germline CDR1 and CDR2: LNHNV and YYDKDF (reference sequence). The CDR3 is 14 amino acids. TCRdb's table, derived via immunoSEQ multiplex PCR, lists solely in-frame clones and lacks some. The table records around 50,000 clones, 70% to 90% of them present only once. The gene calls are TRBV15 and TRBJ2-7; possible D gene TRBD2, 5 bases. The receptor's source is a middle-aged man with urothelial cancer. The input for sequencing was PBMCs, taken around atezolizumab (anti-PD-L1) treatment. CDR3 protein: CATSRERGTYEQYF. DNA for the CDR3: TGTGCCACCAGCAGAGAACGGGGTACCTACGAGCAGTACTTC.